Sequencing of this T cell receptor beta chain was carried out in a study of cytomegalovirus exposure and HLA in healthy donors. Study-wide background: The approximately 120 validation repertoires were reported in a later analysis to have been generated on the same platform as the roughly 630 first-cohort repertoires.

This CDR3 is 16 amino acids long. CDR1 and CDR2 (germline): KGHSH, LQKENI. Trimming took off 3 bases at V and 5 bases at J, with 16 bases between the two ends. Method: immunoSEQ multiplex PCR; TCRdb's copy keeps in-frame clones and lacks some. The sample includes 150,000 to 200,000 clones, 90% to 97% of them seen just once. Study-wide points: The study flagged 150 to 200 TCR beta chains as cytomegalovirus-associated.

This clone showed up just once. The target antigen is unknown. The sample consisted of PBMCs. J is TRBJ1-4 and V is TRBV18; D is unclear. The sequence was collected from a young woman in good health and CMV-seronegative. CDR3 sequence reads: CASSPWAQPQNEKLFF. In nucleotides, the CDR3 is TGTGCCAGCTCACCGTGGGCCCAGCCACAGAATGAAAAACTGTTTTTT.